This T cell receptor beta chain was recovered during a study of TIL therapy for anti-PD-1-resistant metastatic lung cancer. Study results and caveats: Compared with baseline intratumoral T cells, expanded TIL cultures were more clonal and less diverse (roughly 6.5% vs 31%).

The germline V and J ends were trimmed by 1 base and 3 bases, with 11 bases remaining between them. Germline V gene lookup returns CDR1 SGHTA and CDR2 FQGTGA. This CDR3 spans 15 amino acids. Worth noting for this clone: Antigen specificity is unknown.

Sequencing used immunoSEQ v3. Generated by immunoSEQ multiplex PCR, the TCRdb table keeps only in-frame clones and is missing some. The data show approximately 95,000 clones, around three fifths seen once. The time point: pre-treatment sample, taken before nivolumab and TIL therapy. Pleural nodules or supraclavicular lymph nodes made up most of the excised metastases sampled. The J gene is TRBJ2-3, the V gene TRBV7-3, with D unclear. The sequence derives from a person between 30 and 79 years old with non-small cell lung cancer. The material sequenced was tumor tissue, taken at baseline. For the CDR3, the DNA is TGTGCCAGCAGCTTAATTCCCTCGCGAACAGATACGCAGTATTTT. This encodes CASSLIPSRTDTQYF.